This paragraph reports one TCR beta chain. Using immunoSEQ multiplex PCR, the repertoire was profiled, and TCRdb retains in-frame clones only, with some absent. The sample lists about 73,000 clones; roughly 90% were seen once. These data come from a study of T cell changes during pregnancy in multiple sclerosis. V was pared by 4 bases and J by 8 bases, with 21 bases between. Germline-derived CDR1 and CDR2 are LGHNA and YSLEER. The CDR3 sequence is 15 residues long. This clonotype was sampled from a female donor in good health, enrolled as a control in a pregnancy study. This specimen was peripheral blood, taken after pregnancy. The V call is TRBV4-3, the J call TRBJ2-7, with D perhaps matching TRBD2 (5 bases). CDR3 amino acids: CASSPIHGPGEKQYF. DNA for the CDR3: TGCGCCAGCAGCCCAATACACGGTCCCGGGGAAAAGCAGTACTTC.